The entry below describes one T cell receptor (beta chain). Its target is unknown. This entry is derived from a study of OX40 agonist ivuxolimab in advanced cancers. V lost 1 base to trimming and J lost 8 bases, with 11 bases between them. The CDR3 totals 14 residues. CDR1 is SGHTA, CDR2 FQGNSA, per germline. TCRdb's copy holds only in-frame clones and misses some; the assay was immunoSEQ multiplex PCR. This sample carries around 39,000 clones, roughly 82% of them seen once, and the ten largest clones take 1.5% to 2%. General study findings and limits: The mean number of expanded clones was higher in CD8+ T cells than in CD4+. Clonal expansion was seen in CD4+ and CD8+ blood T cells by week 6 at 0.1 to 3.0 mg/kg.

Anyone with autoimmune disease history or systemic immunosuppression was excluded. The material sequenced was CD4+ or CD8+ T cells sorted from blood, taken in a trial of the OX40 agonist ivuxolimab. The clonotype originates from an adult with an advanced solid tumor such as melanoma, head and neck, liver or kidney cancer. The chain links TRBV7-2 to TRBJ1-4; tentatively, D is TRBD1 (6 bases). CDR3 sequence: CASSLGGGGEKLFF. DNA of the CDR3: TGTGCCAGCAGCTTAGGGGGGGGCGGAGAAAAACTGTTTTTT.